This entry lists 27 T cell receptor beta chains sequenced from one sample in a study of shared clonotypes between healthy human individuals. Clones were sequenced by immunoSEQ multiplex PCR, and TCRdb holds only the in-frame ones, with some missing. The sample holds over a million clones, 95% to 97% seen once. Source material: naive CD4+ T cells sorted from blood. Subset defined: CD45RA+ positively selected. These receptors were taken from a man aged 25-45 years in good health.

This clone was seen a single time. The chain recombines TRBV9 with TRBJ2-7; possibly TRBD1 or TRBD2 for D (5 bases each). The germline V gene has CDR1 SGDLS and CDR2 YYNGEE. The CDR3 sequence is 13 residues long. V was cut by 7 bases and J by 3 bases, with 14 bases left in between. The CDR3 DNA sequence: TGTGCCAGCGGGGACCCGGGCGGCTACGAGCAGTACTTC. It is translated as CASGDPGGYEQYF.

The CDR3 DNA is TGTGCCAGCATCACTCCCCGACTCTCCCGAGTGGGGTTGAACACTGAAGCTTTCTTT. Protein product: CASITPRLSRVGLNTEAFF. The rearrangement uses TRBV28 and TRBJ1-1; no definite D call. The CDR3 has 19 residues. Trimming cost V 7 bases and J 0 bases, with 27 bases left between them. Germline V CDR1 and CDR2: MDHEN, SYDVKM.

This chain joins TRBV5-4 and TRBJ2-7; no clear D gene. The CDR3 is 13 residues long. Per germline, CDR1 SGHNT and CDR2 YYREEE (reference sequence). Trimming took off 0 bases at V and 5 bases at J, with 9 bases between the two ends. The CDR3 loop is CASSLELVDEQYF. The CDR3 DNA is TGTGCCAGCAGCTTGGAATTGGTCGACGAGCAGTACTTC.

V is TRBV29-1 and J is TRBJ2-5, with 8 positions matching TRBD2. Germline V gene lookup returns CDR1 SQVTM and CDR2 ANQGSEA. This CDR3 contains 12 residues. The junction had 2 bases not matched to a gene; V was cut back by 5 bases and J by 3 bases. This CDR3 reads CSVTSGKETQYF. As DNA, the CDR3 is TGCAGCGTTACTAGCGGAAAAGAGACCCAGTACTTC.

CDR3 coding DNA: TGTGCCAGCAGCCGGGGGGCTGATCGCGGCACTGAAGCTTTCTTT. It codes for CASSRGADRGTEAFF. J is TRBJ1-1 and V is TRBV6-1; D may be TRBD1 (6 bases). Looked up from germline, CDR1 is MNHNS and CDR2 is SASEGT. Trimming stripped 6 bases from V and 4 bases from J, with 18 bases between. The CDR3 sequence is 15 residues long.

The chain combines TRBV30 with TRBJ1-2; no firm D call. The CDR3 sequence is 15 residues long. Per the germline V gene, CDR1 is GTSNPN and CDR2 is SVGIG (reference sequence). V was pared by 0 bases and J by 3 bases, with 14 bases between. The CDR3 region has the DNA TGTGCCTGGAGTGTAAGCCACCGCACCCACTATGGCTACACCTTC. This gives the protein CAWSVSHRTHYGYTF.

About this clone itself: Different DNA sequences within this sample yield the same CDR3. The rearrangement joins TRBV19 to TRBJ2-7, with D hard to call. CDR3 size: 12 residues. Between the trimmed V and J ends, which lost 1 base and 3 bases, there was a span of 4 bases. Germline V CDR1 and CDR2: LNHDA, SQIVND (reference sequence). The CDR3 DNA sequence: TGTGCCAGTAGTATAGGGGGCTACGAGCAGTACTTC. Amino acid sequence: CASSIGGYEQYF.

V usage is TRBV5-1 and J usage is TRBJ2-5; TRBD1 is a possible D gene (5 bases). Trimming pared 3 bases from V and 5 bases from J, leaving 8 bases between. The CDR3 has 12 amino acids. From germline, CDR1 is SGHRS and CDR2 YFSETQ. In DNA form, the CDR3 reads TGCGCCAGCAGCTATTACAGGGAGACCCAGTACTTC. Its protein is CASSYYRETQYF.

The chain uses TRBV2 and TRBJ2-1; 8 bases agree with TRBD1. The CDR3 covers 14 residues. Germline values: CDR1 SNHLY, CDR2 FYNNEI. V trimming: 6 bases; J trimming: 4 bases; junction bases outside the gene matches: 5. CDR3 nucleotide sequence: TGTGCCAGCAGCAGACAGGGGAGTTACAATGAGCAGTTCTTC. Its translation is CASSRQGSYNEQFF.

The rearrangement uses TRBV9 and TRBJ2-1; 9 bases fit TRBD2. V gave up 3 bases and J gave up 6 bases; unmatched junction bases: 10. This CDR3 is 16 amino acids long. Germline assignment: CDR1 SGDLS and CDR2 YYNGEE. The CDR3 region is CASSEHFTAGGNEQFF. The CDR3 nucleotides are TGTGCCAGCAGCGAACATTTCACAGCGGGGGGCAATGAGCAGTTCTTC.

In this sample, this clone turned up a few times. CDR3 loop: CASSPTTGNYEQYF. The CDR3 DNA sequence: TGCGCCAGCAGCCCAACGACGGGGAACTACGAGCAGTACTTC. The chain couples TRBV5-1 to TRBJ2-7; perhaps TRBD2 as D (5 bases). In germline, CDR1 is SGHRS, CDR2 YFSETQ. The length of the CDR3 is 14 residues. The V end was cut by 4 bases, the J end by 3 bases, with 14 bases between.

Note on this clone: Distinct nucleotide sequences in the sample also encode this CDR3. This rearrangement joins TRBV9 to TRBJ2-2, with 14 bases identical to TRBD2. J lost 6 bases, V lost 7 bases, and 2 bases had no gene match. The germline V gene encodes CDR1 SGDLS and CDR2 YYNGEE. The CDR3 sequence is 14 residues long. CDR3 sequence (DNA): TGTGCCAGCTCGGGACTAGCGGGAGCCGGGGAGCTGTTTTTT. As protein: CASSGLAGAGELFF. Using reference TRBV9 and TRBJ2-2 for the parts outside the CDR3, the full variable domain is DSGVTQTPKHLITATGQRVTLRCSPRSGDLSVYWYQQSLDQGLQFLIQYYNGEERAKGNILERFSAQQFPDLHSELNLSSLELGDSALYFCASSGLAGAGELFFGEGSRLTVL.

CDR3 residues: CASSAGPAGETQYF. Written as DNA, the CDR3 is TGTGCCAGCAGCGCCGGCCCCGCTGGGGAGACCCAGTACTTC. The chain combines TRBV7-2 with TRBJ2-5; unclear D gene. Germline-derived CDR1 and CDR2 are SGHTA and FQGNSA. Trimming took 5 bases from V and 5 from J, leaving 15 bases between them. The CDR3 is 14 amino acids.

This clone was detected once. The genes are TRBV2 and TRBJ2-5; TRBD1 matches at 9 bases. This CDR3 contains 11 residues. CDR1 SNHLY and CDR2 FYNNEI come from the germline V gene. Written as DNA, the CDR3 is TGTGGAACAGGGGGCTGGGAGACCCAGTACTTC. Its protein is CGTGGWETQYF.

On this clone: Other nucleotide sequences from this sample produce the same CDR3. The chain recombines TRBV6-5 with TRBJ2-1; D is undetermined. V was cut by 0 bases and J by 1 base, with 7 bases left in between. The CDR3 has 15 residues. Germline assignment: CDR1 MNHEY and CDR2 SVGAGI. The CDR3 reads CASSYSGGSYNEQFF. CDR3 coding DNA: TGTGCCAGCAGTTACTCGGGCGGTTCCTACAATGAGCAGTTCTTC.

The rearrangement links TRBV28 to TRBJ1-2; unclear D gene. CDR3 length: 13 residues. Per germline, CDR1 MDHEN and CDR2 SYDVKM. Trimming shortened V by 4 bases and J by 8 bases, and 14 bases separated the two germline ends. The CDR3 sequence is CASSSANTGGYTF. DNA of the CDR3: TGTGCCAGCAGTTCCGCGAACACGGGGGGCTACACCTTC.

The chain joins TRBV9 to TRBJ1-1, with D unclear. CDR3 length: 12 amino acids. In germline, CDR1 is SGDLS, CDR2 YYNGEE. Trimming shortened V by 4 bases and J by 2 bases, and 6 bases separated the two germline ends. CDR3 nucleotide sequence: TGTGCCAGCAGCCCCCCTAACACTGAAGCTTTCTTT. It codes for CASSPPNTEAFF.

Worth noting for this clone: Other DNA variants within this sample encode the same CDR3. This chain joins TRBV2 and TRBJ2-3; the D is unclear. From germline, CDR1 is SNHLY and CDR2 FYNNEI. V gave up 8 bases and J gave up 3 bases, with 6 bases separating them. This CDR3 has 11 residues. The CDR3 DNA sequence: TGTGCCAGCGCAAAAACAGATACGCAGTATTTT. It translates to CASAKTDTQYF. Full variable domain (outside the CDR3, taken from reference TRBV2 and TRBJ2-3): EPEVTQTPSHQVTQMGQEVILRCVPISNHLYFYWYRQILGQKVEFLVSFYNNEISEKSEIFDDQFSVERPDGSNFTLKIRSTKLEDSAMYFCASAKTDTQYFGPGTRLTVL.

This chain uses TRBV6-4 with TRBJ2-7; either TRBD1 or TRBD2 may fit D (5 bases each). Per germline, CDR1 MRHNA and CDR2 SNTAGT. Trimming cost V 0 bases and J 6 bases, with 21 bases left between them. This CDR3 is 17 amino acids long. The CDR3 is CASSDSQPGQSWAEQYF. In nucleotides, the CDR3 is TGTGCCAGCAGTGACTCCCAGCCGGGGCAAAGCTGGGCCGAGCAGTACTTC.

The chain recombines TRBV28 with TRBJ1-5; D not certain. Germline V lookup: CDR1 MDHEN, CDR2 SYDVKM. Between the trimmed V and J ends, which lost 1 base and 4 bases, there was a span of 14 bases. The CDR3 loop spans 16 amino acids. The CDR3, as DNA: TGTGCCAGCAGTTTATTCCCGGGTATGGGGAATCAGCCCCAGCATTTT. This encodes CASSLFPGMGNQPQHF.

The chain carries TRBV10-3 and TRBJ1-3, with 7 bases that match TRBD1. There are 14 residues in the CDR3. CDR1 and CDR2 (germline): ENHRY, SYGVKD. The J segment lost 0 bases and the V segment lost 10 bases, leaving 6 bases of the junction unmatched. CDR3 region: CASEQGGSGNTIYF. In DNA form, the CDR3 reads TGTGCCAGCGAGCAGGGGGGCTCTGGAAACACCATATATTTT.

The rearrangement links TRBV7-9 to TRBJ2-7, with unresolved D. CDR1 and CDR2 from the germline V gene are SEHNR and FQNEAQ (reference sequence). Deletions cut 7 bases from V and 2 bases from J, with 18 bases between. CDR3 size: 15 residues. The CDR3 DNA follows: TGTGCCAGCATGACGAGGAACAAACCAACCTACGAGCAGTACTTC. Translated, it gives CASMTRNKPTYEQYF.

The chain has TRBV25-1 and TRBJ2-5; TRBD2 is a possible D gene (6 bases). The CDR3 is 14 amino acids. Germline CDR1 reads MGHDK; CDR2 reads SYGVNS. V was cut by 2 bases and J by 5 bases, with 12 bases left in between. This CDR3 reads CASSEGGKGETQYF. The CDR3 DNA reads TGTGCCAGCAGTGAAGGGGGGAAGGGGGAGACCCAGTACTTC.

This chain joins TRBV12-1 and TRBJ2-6. TRBV12-1 is described as a pseudogene. The length of the CDR3 is 16 residues. The CDR3 loop is CASSCRKYSGANVLTF. The CDR3 coding sequence is TGTGCCAGCAGCTGCCGTAAATACTCTGGGGCCAACGTCCTGACTTTC.

This chain links TRBV5-5 with TRBJ2-3, with 8 nucleotides matching TRBD2. The CDR3 has 20 amino acids. Germline CDR1 SGHKS, CDR2 YYEKEE (reference sequence). Germline trimming cut 1 base from V and 0 bases from J; bases unmatched to any gene: 16. CDR3 protein: CASSLPRRLAIRNSTDTQYF. CDR3 sequence (DNA): TGTGCCAGCAGCTTGCCAAGGAGACTAGCGATACGAAATAGCACAGATACGCAGTATTTT.

The CDR3: CASSQITSGYYNEQFF. Written as DNA, the CDR3 is TGTGCCAGCAGTCAAATAACTAGCGGGTATTACAATGAGCAGTTCTTC. V is TRBV2 and J is TRBJ2-1; 9 nucleotides match TRBD2. The V and J ends lost 5 bases and 4 bases, in that order; junction bases with no gene match: 9. Per germline, CDR1 SNHLY and CDR2 FYNNEI. This CDR3 is 16 amino acids long.

V is TRBV5-6 and J is TRBJ2-5; TRBD1 aligns across 8 bases. The J segment lost 13 bases and the V segment lost 1 base, leaving 9 bases of the junction unmatched. There are 13 residues in the CDR3. Germline V gene data show CDR1 as SGHDT and CDR2 as YYEEEE. The CDR3 nucleotides read TGTGCCAGCAGCTTGAATTTCCGGACAGGGATGTACTTC. Protein product: CASSLNFRTGMYF.